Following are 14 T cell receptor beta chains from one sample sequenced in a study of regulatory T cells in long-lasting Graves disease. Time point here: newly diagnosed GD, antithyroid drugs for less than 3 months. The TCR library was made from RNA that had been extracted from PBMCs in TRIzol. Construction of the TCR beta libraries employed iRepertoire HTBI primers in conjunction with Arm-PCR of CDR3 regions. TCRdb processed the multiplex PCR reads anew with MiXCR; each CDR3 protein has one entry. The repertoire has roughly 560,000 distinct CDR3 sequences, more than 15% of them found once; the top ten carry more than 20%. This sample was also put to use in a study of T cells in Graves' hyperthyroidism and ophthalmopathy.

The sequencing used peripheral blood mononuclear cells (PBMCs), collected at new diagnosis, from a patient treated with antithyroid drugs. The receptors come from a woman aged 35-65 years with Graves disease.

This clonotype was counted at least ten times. CDR3 region: CASRSGTAINQPQHF. As DNA, the CDR3 is TGTGCCAGCAGATCAGGGACAGCGATCAATCAGCCCCAGCATTTT. This chain uses TRBV28 with TRBJ1-5; 7 bases match TRBD1. The V segment lost 6 bases and the J segment 3 bases; nucleotides outside the gene matches: 8. This CDR3 has 15 residues. Germline V gene data show CDR1 as MDHEN and CDR2 as SYDVKM. The full variable domain, in which reference TRBV28 and TRBJ1-5 provide the parts outside the CDR3, is DVKVTQSSRYLVKRTGEKVFLECVQDMDHENMFWYRQDPGLGLRLIYFSYDVKMKEKGDIPEGYSVSREKKERFSLILESASTNQTSMYLCASRSGTAINQPQHFGDGTRLSIL.

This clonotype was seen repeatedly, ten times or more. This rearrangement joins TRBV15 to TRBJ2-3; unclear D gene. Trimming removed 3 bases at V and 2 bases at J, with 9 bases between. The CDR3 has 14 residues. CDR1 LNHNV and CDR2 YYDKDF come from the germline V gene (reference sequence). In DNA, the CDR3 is TGTGCCACCAGCAGCCTACACAACACAGATACGCAGTATTTT. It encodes CATSSLHNTDTQYF. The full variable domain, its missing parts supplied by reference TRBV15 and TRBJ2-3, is DAMVIQNPRYQVTQFGKPVTLSCSQTLNHNVMYWYQQKSSQAPKLLFHYYDKDFNNEADTPDNFQSRRPNTSFCFLDIRSPGLGDTAMYLCATSSLHNTDTQYFGPGTRLTVL.

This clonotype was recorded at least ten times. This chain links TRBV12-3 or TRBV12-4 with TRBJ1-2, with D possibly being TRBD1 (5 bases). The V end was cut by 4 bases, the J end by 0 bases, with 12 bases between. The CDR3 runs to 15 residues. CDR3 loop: CASSYGAGTNYGYTF. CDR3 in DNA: TGTGCCAGCAGTTACGGGGCAGGGACTAACTATGGCTACACCTTC.

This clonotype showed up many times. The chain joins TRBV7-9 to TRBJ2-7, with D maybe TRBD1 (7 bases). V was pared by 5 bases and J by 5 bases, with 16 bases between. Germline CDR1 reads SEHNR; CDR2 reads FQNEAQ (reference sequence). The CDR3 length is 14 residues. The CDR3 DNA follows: TGTGCCAGCAGCGCAGGGGGGCTTGAGAACGAGCAGTACTTC. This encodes CASSAGGLENEQYF.

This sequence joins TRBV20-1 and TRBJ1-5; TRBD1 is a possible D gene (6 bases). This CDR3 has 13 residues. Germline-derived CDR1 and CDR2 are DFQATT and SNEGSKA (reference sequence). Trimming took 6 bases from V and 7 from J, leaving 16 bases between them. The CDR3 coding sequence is TGCAGTGCGGCTACAGGGTCAGTACAGCCCCAGCATTTT. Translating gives CSAATGSVQPQHF.

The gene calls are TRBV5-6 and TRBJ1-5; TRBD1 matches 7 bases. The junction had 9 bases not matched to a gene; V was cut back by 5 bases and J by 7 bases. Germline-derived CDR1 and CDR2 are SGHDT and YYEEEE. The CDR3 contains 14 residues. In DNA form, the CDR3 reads TGTGCCAGCAGTCTCCAGGGGGAAGGACAGCCCCAGCATTTT. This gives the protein CASSLQGEGQPQHF.

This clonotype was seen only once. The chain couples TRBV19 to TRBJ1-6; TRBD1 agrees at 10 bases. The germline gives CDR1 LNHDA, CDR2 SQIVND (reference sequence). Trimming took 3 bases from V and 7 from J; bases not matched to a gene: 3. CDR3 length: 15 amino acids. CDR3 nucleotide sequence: TGTGCCAGTAGTATGGGGACAGGGGTCAATTCACCCCTCCACTTT. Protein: CASSMGTGVNSPLHF.

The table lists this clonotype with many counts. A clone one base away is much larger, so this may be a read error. The chain's CDR3 is CASSSESSPLHF. The CDR3 region has the DNA TGTGCCAGCAGTTCGGAGAGCTCACCCCTCCACTTT. The chain combines TRBV6-2 or TRBV6-3 with TRBJ1-6, with D uncertain. Germline-derived CDR1 and CDR2 are MNHEY and SVGEGT. This CDR3 spans 12 amino acids. Trimming took 4 bases from V and 10 from J, leaving 8 bases between them.

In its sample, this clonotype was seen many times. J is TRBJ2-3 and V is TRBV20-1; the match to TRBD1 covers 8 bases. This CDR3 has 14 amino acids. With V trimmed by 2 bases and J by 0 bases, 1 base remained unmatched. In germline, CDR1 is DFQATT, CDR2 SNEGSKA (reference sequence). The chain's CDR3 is CSARQGASTDTQYF. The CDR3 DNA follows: TGCAGTGCTAGACAGGGGGCAAGCACAGATACGCAGTATTTT.

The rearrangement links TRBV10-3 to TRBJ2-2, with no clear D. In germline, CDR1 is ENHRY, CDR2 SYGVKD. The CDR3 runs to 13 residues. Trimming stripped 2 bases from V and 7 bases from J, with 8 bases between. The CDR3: CAISEVGSGELFF. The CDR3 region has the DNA TGTGCCATCAGTGAGGTGGGCAGCGGGGAGCTGTTTTTT.

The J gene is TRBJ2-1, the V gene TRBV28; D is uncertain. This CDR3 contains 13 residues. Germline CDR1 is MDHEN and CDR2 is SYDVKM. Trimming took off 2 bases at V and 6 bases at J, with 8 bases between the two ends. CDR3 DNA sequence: TGTGCCAGCAGTTTAAGCCACGCCAATGAGCAGTTCTTC. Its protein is CASSLSHANEQFF.

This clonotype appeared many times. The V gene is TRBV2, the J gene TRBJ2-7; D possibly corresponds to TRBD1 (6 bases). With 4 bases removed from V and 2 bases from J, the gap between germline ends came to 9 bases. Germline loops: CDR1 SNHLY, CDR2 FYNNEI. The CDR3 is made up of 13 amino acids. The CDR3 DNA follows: TGTGCCAGCAGTGTTCCAGGGGCCTACGAGCAGTACTTC. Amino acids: CASSVPGAYEQYF.

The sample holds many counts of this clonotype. CDR3 in DNA: TGTGCCAGCAGCCGGAGCGAACAGGGGAACACCGGGGAGCTGTTTTTT. It yields the protein CASSRSEQGNTGELFF. This chain joins TRBV6-1 and TRBJ2-2; D is perhaps TRBD1 (6 bases). The CDR3 contains 16 residues. V gave up 6 bases and J gave up 1 base, with 15 bases separating them. Germline assignment: CDR1 MNHNS and CDR2 SASEGT.

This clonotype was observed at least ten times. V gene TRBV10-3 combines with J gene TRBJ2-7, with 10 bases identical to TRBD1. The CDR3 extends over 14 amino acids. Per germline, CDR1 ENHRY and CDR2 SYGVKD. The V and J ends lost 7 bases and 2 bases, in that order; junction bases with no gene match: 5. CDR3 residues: CAIKRTGGAYEQYF. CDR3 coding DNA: TGTGCCATCAAGAGGACAGGGGGGGCCTACGAGCAGTACTTC.